The 21 T cell receptor beta chains below all came from one sample that was sequenced in a study of T-cell memory formation after mild COVID-19. From the 5' RACE reads, TCRdb called clonotypes with MiXCR, one entry per CDR3 protein. The sample lists about 350,000 distinct CDR3 sequences, 25% to 30% occurring once. Material for sequencing was PBMCs or a T cell subset sorted from them (not recorded which). The source of these receptors is an adult woman who had mild COVID-19 (a few samples of this study predate the infection). Cell type and time point are not known.

The chain combines TRBV20-1 with TRBJ2-6, with no clear D. CDR1 and CDR2 from the germline V gene are DFQATT and SNEGSKA (reference sequence). The CDR3 runs to 16 residues. Deletions cut 2 bases from V and 2 bases from J, with 13 bases between. The CDR3 spells CSARHHQEAGANVLTF. As DNA, the CDR3 is TGCAGTGCTAGACATCACCAGGAAGCTGGGGCCAACGTCCTGACTTTC.

This clonotype appeared a few times. The genes are TRBV7-2 and TRBJ2-2; tentatively, D is TRBD2 (6 bases). V gave up 8 bases and J gave up 6 bases, with 22 bases separating them. In germline, CDR1 is SGHTA, CDR2 FQGNSA. The CDR3 loop spans 16 amino acids. CDR3 sequence: CASSRGGPSYPGELFF. The CDR3 nucleotides read TGTGCCAGCTCCCGAGGAGGGCCGTCTTACCCCGGGGAGCTGTTTTTT.

V gene TRBV5-1 combines with J gene TRBJ2-1, with TRBD1 as a possible D gene (5 bases). Per the germline V gene, CDR1 is SGHRS and CDR2 is YFSETQ. The CDR3 runs to 13 residues. The ends were cut back, 2 bases at V and 10 bases at J, with 13 bases in the middle. The CDR3 here is CASSLQATTEQFF. The CDR3 coding sequence is TGCGCCAGCAGCTTACAGGCGACAACAGAGCAGTTCTTC.

This clonotype showed up just once. V is TRBV7-3 and J is TRBJ1-1, with D perhaps TRBD1 (6 bases). The CDR3 covers 12 residues. Germline V gives CDR1 SGHTA, CDR2 FQGTGA. V was shortened by 2 bases and J by 7 bases, with 8 bases between the two germline ends. In DNA form, the CDR3 reads TGTGCCAGCAGCTTACGCAGGGGTGAAGCTTTCTTT. As protein: CASSLRRGEAFF.

This clonotype was observed a few times. The chain employs TRBV19 and TRBJ1-1; D might be TRBD1 (6 bases). Germline-derived CDR1 and CDR2 are LNHDA and SQIVND (reference sequence). The CDR3 has 16 residues. The V end was cut by 1 base, the J end by 2 bases, with 14 bases between. In DNA, the CDR3 is TGTGCCAGTAGTATAGCCCTGTGGACAGCTAACACTGAAGCTTTCTTT. This sequence encodes CASSIALWTANTEAFF.

J is TRBJ1-5 and V is TRBV12-3 or TRBV12-4; D is possibly TRBD1 (5 bases). V dropped 5 bases and J dropped 4 bases, with 15 bases sitting between them. The CDR3 runs to 15 residues. The CDR3: CASSPGGGVNQPQHF. For the CDR3, the DNA is TGTGCCAGCAGTCCCGGGGGAGGGGTGAATCAGCCCCAGCATTTT.

This clonotype was seen only a few times. The V and J genes are TRBV7-2 and TRBJ1-1; 7 bases map to TRBD1. The CDR3 has 14 residues. Germline trimming cut 7 bases from V and 4 bases from J; bases unmatched to any gene: 9. Looked up from germline, CDR1 is SGHTA and CDR2 is FQGNSA. For the CDR3, the DNA is TGTGCCAGCAAGGGGGCAGGGGGGGCCACTGAAGCTTTCTTT. Protein sequence: CASKGAGGATEAFF.

This chain uses TRBV7-3 with TRBJ2-1; TRBD2 matches 9 bases. Germline lookup yields CDR1 SGHTA and CDR2 FQGTGA. The CDR3 length is 18 residues. With V trimmed by 0 bases and J by 7 bases, 13 bases remained unmatched. The CDR3 DNA reads as TGTGCCAGCAGCTTAACGGCCCTAGCGGGACCGTCAGGGAATGAGCAGTTCTTC. As protein: CASSLTALAGPSGNEQFF.

The chain couples TRBV30 to TRBJ1-2; TRBD1 agrees at 7 bases. Trimming took 3 bases from V and 7 from J; bases not matched to a gene: 5. The CDR3 runs to 12 residues. Looked up from germline, CDR1 is GTSNPN and CDR2 is SVGIG (reference sequence). CDR3 loop: CAWSDQGGGYTF. CDR3 nucleotides: TGTGCCTGGAGCGATCAGGGGGGTGGCTACACCTTC. Full variable domain (remainder filled in from reference TRBV30 and TRBJ1-2): SQTIHQWPATLVQPVGSPLSLECTVEGTSNPNLYWYRQAAGRGLQLLFYSVGIGQISSEVPQNLSASRPQDRQFILSSKKLLLSDSGFYLCAWSDQGGGYTFGSGTRLTVV.

The rearrangement links TRBV10-2 to TRBJ1-1, with D perhaps matching TRBD1 (5 bases). CDR1 and CDR2 from the germline V gene are WSHSY and SAAADI. The V gene lost 6 bases and the J gene lost 6 bases, with 20 bases spanning the gap. There are 15 residues in the CDR3. CDR3 amino acids: CASRGGDSQGAEAFF. The CDR3 nucleotides read TGCGCCAGCAGGGGAGGGGACTCCCAGGGCGCTGAAGCTTTCTTT.

CDR3 residues: CASSPIRDSKNIQYF. The CDR3 DNA follows: TGTGCCAGCAGCCCCATCCGGGACAGCAAAAACATTCAGTACTTC. The chain recombines TRBV7-9 with TRBJ2-4, with 7 bases lining up with TRBD1. The V segment lost 5 bases and the J segment 3 bases; nucleotides outside the gene matches: 7. Germline CDR1 reads SEHNR; CDR2 reads FQNEAQ (reference sequence). The CDR3 has 15 residues.

The rearrangement uses TRBV7-6 and TRBJ2-1, with D possibly matching TRBD2 (6 bases). The CDR3 is 19 residues long. Germline CDR1 SGHVS, CDR2 FNYEAQ. With 0 bases removed from V and 0 bases from J, the gap between germline ends came to 18 bases. The CDR3 bases are TGTGCCAGCAGCTTAGCGCTGGCGGGACCAAGGGGCTCCTACAATGAGCAGTTCTTC. It codes for CASSLALAGPRGSYNEQFF.

The rearrangement joins TRBV4-3 to TRBJ2-1; no firm D call. The V gene lost 3 bases and the J gene lost 4 bases, with 13 bases spanning the gap. The length of the CDR3 is 15 residues. Germline CDR1 LGHNA, CDR2 YSLEER. The CDR3 DNA sequence: TGCGCCAGCAGCCACGGTCCGCTCCATTACAATGAGCAGTTCTTC. This encodes CASSHGPLHYNEQFF.

This rearrangement joins TRBV7-9 to TRBJ2-7; 7 bases map to TRBD1. The CDR3 has 14 residues. After removal of 5 bases from V and 6 bases from J, the junction contained 10 bases not matched to a gene. Germline V gene data show CDR1 as SEHNR and CDR2 as FQNEAQ (reference sequence). CDR3 DNA sequence: TGTGCCAGCAGCCAGGGACAGAGGTTTAGCGAGCAGTACTTC. Its protein product is CASSQGQRFSEQYF.

This clonotype was picked up a small number of times. V is TRBV5-1 and J is TRBJ2-5; D remains unclear. Germline loops: CDR1 SGHRS, CDR2 YFSETQ. The CDR3 has 14 residues. With 6 bases removed from V and 2 bases from J, the gap between germline ends came to 14 bases. The CDR3 sequence is CASTSLLGQETQYF. DNA of the CDR3: TGCGCCAGCACCTCACTACTTGGGCAAGAGACCCAGTACTTC.

This chain joins TRBV20-1 and TRBJ2-1, with D perhaps TRBD2 (6 bases). CDR1 and CDR2 from the germline V gene are DFQATT and SNEGSKA (reference sequence). Trimming took off 3 bases at V and 8 bases at J, with 14 bases between the two ends. The CDR3 extends over 13 amino acids. The CDR3 DNA reads TGCAGTGCTAGTCGGGCAGGGACTGATGAGCAGTTCTTC. This encodes CSASRAGTDEQFF.

The V call is TRBV6-6, the J call TRBJ2-7, with D possibly TRBD2 on 5 matching bases. Trimming took 4 bases from V and 2 from J, leaving 6 bases between them. CDR1 and CDR2 (germline): MNHNY, SVGAGI (reference sequence). This CDR3 has 12 amino acids. The CDR3 protein is CASSSGTYEQYF. The CDR3 region has the DNA TGTGCCAGCAGTTCCGGGACCTACGAGCAGTACTTC.

This chain links TRBV4-3 with TRBJ2-7, with 11 bases fitting TRBD2. The CDR3 has 15 amino acids. Germline-derived CDR1 and CDR2 are LGHNA and YSLEER. Losses at the gene ends were 8 bases for V and 2 bases for J; bases not matched to a gene: 8. The CDR3 sequence: CASPWTTSGTYEQYF. The CDR3 nucleotides are TGCGCCAGCCCTTGGACGACTAGCGGGACCTACGAGCAGTACTTC.

This clonotype was detected many times. The chain combines TRBV13 with TRBJ2-5; 12 bases map to TRBD2. The CDR3 loop spans 17 amino acids. V was clipped by 4 bases and J by 5 bases; unmatched bases: 11. Germline values: CDR1 PRHDT, CDR2 FYEKMQ (reference sequence). The chain's CDR3 is CASSSGPRLAGVETQYF. DNA of the CDR3: TGTGCCAGCAGCTCCGGCCCGAGACTAGCGGGAGTCGAGACCCAGTACTTC.

V gene TRBV6-1 combines with J gene TRBJ2-2; 8 nucleotides agree with TRBD2. The V gene end was trimmed by 2 bases and the J gene end by 1 base; junction bases not matched to a gene: 3. The CDR3 consists of 16 residues. The germline gives CDR1 MNHNS, CDR2 SASEGT. The CDR3, as DNA: TGTGCCAGCAGTGAACAAGCGGGGGAGAACACCGGGGAGCTGTTTTTT. It codes for CASSEQAGENTGELFF.

This chain joins TRBV20-1 and TRBJ2-7; 9 bases map to TRBD1. Germline V gene sequence: CDR1 DFQATT, CDR2 SNEGSKA (reference sequence). The length of the CDR3 is 14 residues. This chain's CDR3 is CRARTGEVSYEQYF. The CDR3 DNA reads TGCAGGGCCCGGACAGGGGAGGTCTCCTACGAGCAGTACTTC.